These T cell receptor beta chains were read from a single sample in a study of shared clonotypes between healthy human individuals. Using immunoSEQ multiplex PCR, the repertoire was profiled, and TCRdb retains in-frame clones only, with some absent. The data hold hundreds of thousands of clones, with under 80% observed a single time. The specimen sequenced was memory CD4+ T cells sorted from blood. The receptors shown here come from a man aged 25 to 45 in good health. Both conserved end residues are part of each CDR3. A D gene is named only where the DNA matches it firmly. Rows give clone size only sometimes, using once, few, many, or a class for an expanded clone.

v_gene: TRBV10-3; abundance: .; d_gene: .; j_gene: TRBJ2-7; CDR3nt: TGTGCCATCAGTGACCCCAGGGGAATCTACGAGCAGTACTTC; CDR3aa: CAISDPRGIYEQYF
v_gene: TRBV9; abundance: .; d_gene: .; j_gene: TRBJ2-1; CDR3nt: TGTGCCAGCAGCCTAAGGAGTTGGGATTATGAGCAGTTCTTC; CDR3aa: CASSLRSWDYEQFF
v_gene: TRBV30; abundance: few; d_gene: .; j_gene: TRBJ1-5; CDR3nt: TGTGCCTGGAGGGAGAGACTCGATCAGCCCCAGCATTTT; CDR3aa: CAWRERLDQPQHF
v_gene: TRBV5-5; abundance: .; d_gene: .; j_gene: TRBJ1-4; CDR3nt: TGTGCCAGCAGCTGGAGACAGGCCGCCGTTCTGGGGAGGGAACTGTTTTTT; CDR3aa: CASSWRQAAVLGRELFF
v_gene: TRBV19; abundance: once; d_gene: .; j_gene: TRBJ1-2; CDR3nt: TGTGCCAGTAGTGGCCGGGACGGGGTCGGCTACTATGGCTACACCTTC; CDR3aa: CASSGRDGVGYYGYTF
v_gene: TRBV6-5; abundance: .; d_gene: .; j_gene: TRBJ2-5; CDR3nt: TGTGCCAGCAGTTTACTAGGGGCGGAGACCCAGTACTTC; CDR3aa: CASSLLGAETQYF
v_gene: TRBV19; abundance: .; d_gene: TRBD1; j_gene: TRBJ2-7; CDR3nt: TGTGCCACAAAAACCGGGACAGGGCGTAAGGAGCAGTACTTC; CDR3aa: CATKTGTGRKEQYF
v_gene: TRBV21-1; abundance: few; d_gene: .; j_gene: TRBJ2-1; CDR3nt: TGTGCCAGCAGCAAAGCCCACCCCTCAACTAGCGGGAGGGCCGGACGCTACAATGAGCAGTTCTTC; CDR3aa: CASSKAHPSTSGRAGRYNEQFF
v_gene: TRBV2; abundance: few; d_gene: .; j_gene: TRBJ2-3; CDR3nt: TGTGCCACTACGGAATACACGGGCACAGATACGCAGTATTTT; CDR3aa: CATTEYTGTDTQYF
v_gene: TRBV4-3; abundance: .; d_gene: .; j_gene: TRBJ2-7; CDR3nt: TGCGCCAGCAGCCAAGTAGGGGGTGTCCTCGAGCAGTACTTC; CDR3aa: CASSQVGGVLEQYF
v_gene: TRBV9; abundance: many; d_gene: TRBD1; j_gene: TRBJ2-4; CDR3nt: TGTGCCAGCAGCGCCGGGACAGGGGTCAACATTCAGTACTTC; CDR3aa: CASSAGTGVNIQYF
v_gene: TRBV18; abundance: .; d_gene: .; j_gene: TRBJ2-1; CDR3nt: TGTGCCAGCTCATTAGTGGGGCTAGTGTCAAATGAGCAGTTCTTC; CDR3aa: CASSLVGLVSNEQFF
v_gene: TRBV12-5; abundance: .; d_gene: TRBD1; j_gene: TRBJ2-2; CDR3nt: TGTGCTAGTGGTTTGTTTTCGGGACAGAAAAACACCGGGGAGCTGTTTTTT; CDR3aa: CASGLFSGQKNTGELFF
v_gene: TRBV11-2; abundance: few; d_gene: .; j_gene: TRBJ2-1; CDR3nt: TGTGCCAGCAGCCAAATAGCGCTATCCTACAATGAGCAGTTCTTC; CDR3aa: CASSQIALSYNEQFF
v_gene: TRBV5-6; abundance: .; d_gene: TRBD1; j_gene: TRBJ1-5; CDR3nt: TGTGCCAGCAGCTACTACAGGGGGTTCGGAGATCAGCCCCAGCATTTT; CDR3aa: CASSYYRGFGDQPQHF
v_gene: TRBV6-4; abundance: .; d_gene: TRBD2; j_gene: TRBJ2-1; CDR3nt: TGTGCCAGCCCCCCCGGGACTAGCGGGAGCAACCTCTACAATGAGCAGTTCTTC; CDR3aa: CASPPGTSGSNLYNEQFF
v_gene: TRBV4-1; abundance: .; d_gene: TRBD2; j_gene: TRBJ2-1; CDR3nt: TGCGCCAGCAGCCAAGTAGAGGGGACTAGCGGGAGGAATGAGCAGTTCTTC; CDR3aa: CASSQVEGTSGRNEQFF
v_gene: TRBV27; abundance: .; d_gene: TRBD1; j_gene: TRBJ1-1; CDR3nt: TGTGCCAGCTCAAGACAGGGAGGCGCTGAAGCTTTCTTT; CDR3aa: CASSRQGGAEAFF
v_gene: TRBV29-1; abundance: .; d_gene: .; j_gene: TRBJ2-1; CDR3nt: TGCAGCGCGGCCTTTTCGGATGAGCAGTTCTTC; CDR3aa: CSAAFSDEQFF
v_gene: TRBV2; abundance: .; d_gene: .; j_gene: TRBJ2-5; CDR3nt: TGTGCCAGCGACCTTAGCCAAGAGACCCAGTACTTC; CDR3aa: CASDLSQETQYF
v_gene: TRBV19; abundance: .; d_gene: .; j_gene: TRBJ1-4; CDR3nt: TGTGCCAGTAGTTCGACCGTATCTAATGAAAAACTGTTTTTT; CDR3aa: CASSSTVSNEKLFF
v_gene: TRBV15; abundance: once; d_gene: .; j_gene: TRBJ2-1; CDR3nt: TGTGCCACCAGCAGAGATCTTAGGTTTAACAATGAGCAGTTCTTC; CDR3aa: CATSRDLRFNNEQFF
v_gene: TRBV29-1; abundance: few; d_gene: TRBD2; j_gene: TRBJ2-3; CDR3nt: TGCAGCGTTGCAGCCATTCGGACTAGCGGAACAGATACGCAGTATTTT; CDR3aa: CSVAAIRTSGTDTQYF
v_gene: TRBV6-5; abundance: .; d_gene: TRBD1; j_gene: TRBJ1-2; CDR3nt: TGTGCCAGCGGTTCGTGGGACAGGGGGGAGGCCTATGGCTACACCTTC; CDR3aa: CASGSWDRGEAYGYTF
v_gene: TRBV20-1; abundance: .; d_gene: .; j_gene: TRBJ2-1; CDR3nt: TGCAGTGCTCTCGTTAGGAATGAGCAGTTCTTC; CDR3aa: CSALVRNEQFF
v_gene: TRBV28; abundance: .; d_gene: .; j_gene: TRBJ1-2; CDR3nt: TGTGCCAGCAGCCCCCGGGGGGGGAACTATGGCTACACCTTC; CDR3aa: CASSPRGGNYGYTF
v_gene: TRBV7-2; abundance: .; d_gene: .; j_gene: TRBJ2-3; CDR3nt: TGTGCCAGCAAGGGCCCGCTCACGACAGATACGCAGTATTTT; CDR3aa: CASKGPLTTDTQYF
v_gene: TRBV4-1; abundance: .; d_gene: .; j_gene: TRBJ1-5; CDR3nt: TGCGCCAGCAGCCCAAGAAGAGAACTTCTTGGGCCCCAGCATTTT; CDR3aa: CASSPRRELLGPQHF
v_gene: TRBV29-1; abundance: .; d_gene: .; j_gene: TRBJ2-1; CDR3nt: TGCAGCGTTGCTGGTGAAGCGGGTGTTAATGAGCAGTTCTTC; CDR3aa: CSVAGEAGVNEQFF
v_gene: TRBV4-2; abundance: .; d_gene: .; j_gene: TRBJ2-5; CDR3nt: TGTGCCAGCAGCCAAAGGCCGGGACCACAACAAGAGACCCAGTACTTC; CDR3aa: CASSQRPGPQQETQYF
v_gene: TRBV2; abundance: .; d_gene: TRBD1; j_gene: TRBJ2-5; CDR3nt: TGTGCCAGCATGGGACAGCCTCAAGAGACCCAGTACTTC; CDR3aa: CASMGQPQETQYF
v_gene: TRBV5-1; abundance: .; d_gene: .; j_gene: TRBJ1-2; CDR3nt: TGCGCCAGCAGCTTGGACAGAGCGTGGAACGGCTACACCTTC; CDR3aa: CASSLDRAWNGYTF
v_gene: TRBV5-6; abundance: .; d_gene: .; j_gene: TRBJ2-3; CDR3nt: TGTGCCAGCAGCTTCTCGGGGCCCGAAACCGGAGATACGCAGTATTTT; CDR3aa: CASSFSGPETGDTQYF
v_gene: TRBV28; abundance: .; d_gene: .; j_gene: TRBJ1-5; CDR3nt: TGTGCCAGCAATCGGGACGCCCGGGGGCCCCAGCATTTT; CDR3aa: CASNRDARGPQHF
v_gene: TRBV12-1; abundance: .; d_gene: .; j_gene: TRBJ2-1; CDR3nt: TGTGCCAGCAGCTCCCCCGCACCGGACACCCCTCCGAGGCCTTCCTACAATGAGCAGTTCTTC; CDR3aa: CASSSPAPDTPPRPSYNEQFF
v_gene: TRBV11-2; abundance: .; d_gene: .; j_gene: TRBJ2-7; CDR3nt: TGTGCCAGCAGCCCCGACTGGACTGGTGAGCAGTACTTC; CDR3aa: CASSPDWTGEQYF
v_gene: TRBV6-6; abundance: .; d_gene: .; j_gene: TRBJ2-1; CDR3nt: TGTGCCAGCAGTTACTCGCTCGACAATGAGCAGTTCTTC; CDR3aa: CASSYSLDNEQFF
v_gene: TRBV2; abundance: .; d_gene: .; j_gene: TRBJ2-5; CDR3nt: TGTGCCAGCAAATCCCAGCTCCAAGAGACCCAGTACTTC; CDR3aa: CASKSQLQETQYF
v_gene: TRBV18; abundance: .; d_gene: .; j_gene: TRBJ2-1; CDR3nt: TGTGCCAGCTCACCAGTTAAGACTAGTTTGGGCGATGAGCAGTTCTTC; CDR3aa: CASSPVKTSLGDEQFF
v_gene: TRBV6-5; abundance: .; d_gene: .; j_gene: TRBJ2-7; CDR3nt: TGTGCCAGCAGTGGATACAGGGTCAACGAGCAGTACTTC; CDR3aa: CASSGYRVNEQYF
v_gene: TRBV28; abundance: .; d_gene: .; j_gene: TRBJ1-1; CDR3nt: TGTGCCAGCACCCCGGGGGGGCCAGGGCCGTCCGGGGGATTCGTAGTGGGTGAAGCTTTCTTT; CDR3aa: CASTPGGPGPSGGFVVGEAFF